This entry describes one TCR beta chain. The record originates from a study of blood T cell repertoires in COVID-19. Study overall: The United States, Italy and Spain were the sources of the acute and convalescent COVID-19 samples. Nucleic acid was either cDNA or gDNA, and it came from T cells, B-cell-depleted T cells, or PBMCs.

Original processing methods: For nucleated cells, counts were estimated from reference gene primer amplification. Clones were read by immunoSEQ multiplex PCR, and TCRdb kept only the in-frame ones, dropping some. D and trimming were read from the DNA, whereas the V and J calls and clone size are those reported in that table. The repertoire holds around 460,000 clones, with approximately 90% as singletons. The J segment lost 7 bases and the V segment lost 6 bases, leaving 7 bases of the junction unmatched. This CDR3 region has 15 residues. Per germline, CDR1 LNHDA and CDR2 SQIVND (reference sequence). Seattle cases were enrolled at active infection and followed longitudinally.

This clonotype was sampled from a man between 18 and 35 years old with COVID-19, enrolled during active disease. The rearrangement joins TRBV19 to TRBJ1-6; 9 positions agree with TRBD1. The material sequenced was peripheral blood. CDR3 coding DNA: TGTGCCAGTAGATGGGGACAGGGAGGAAATTCACCCCTCCACTTT. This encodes CASRWGQGGNSPLHF.